Each of the 9 T cell receptor beta chains below was sequenced from the same sample in a study of a mutant IDH1 vaccine in newly diagnosed glioma. The table came from immunoSEQ multiplex PCR; TCRdb's copy has only in-frame clones and leaves some out. Of around 16,000 clones in the sample, 95% to 96% were seen once. Time point in this sample: baseline, week 1 (first vaccination visit). Treatment: pre-vaccination baseline after standard-of-care therapy. Specimen: peripheral blood mononuclear cells (PBMCs), collected from a glioma patient treated with radiotherapy, temozolomide or both. These receptors all stem from a woman aged 18-29 years with glioma. Some clones in this sample may be carry-over from other donors' samples.

The V and J genes are TRBV2 and TRBJ1-4; the D is unclear. Between the trimmed V and J ends, which lost 8 bases and 0 bases, there was a span of 13 bases. The CDR3 length is 15 residues. Germline CDR1 reads SNHLY; CDR2 reads FYNNEI. The CDR3 coding sequence is TGTGCCAGCGTCCCTGACACCTCAACTAATGAAAAACTGTTTTTT. It translates to CASVPDTSTNEKLFF.

The chain links TRBV21-1 to TRBJ1-1; the table's D gene call, TRBD1, was not cross checked with the DNA. TRBV21-1 is flagged as a pseudogene. The CDR3 extends over 15 amino acids. The CDR3 DNA reads as TGTGCCAGCAGCAAGGGGGACAGGGCTAACACTGAAGCTTTCTTT. Amino acids: CASSKGDRANTEAFF.

The rearrangement uses TRBV18 and TRBJ1-1; TRBD1 is a possible D gene (5 bases). This CDR3 contains 14 residues. Trimming left V 2 bases short and J 4 bases short, with 11 bases between. Per germline, CDR1 KGHSH and CDR2 LQKENI. The CDR3 sequence is CASSPNSGGTEAFF. The DNA for the CDR3 is TGTGCCAGCTCACCAAACTCCGGGGGCACTGAAGCTTTCTTT.

The J gene is TRBJ1-1, the V gene TRBV11-2, with 7 positions matching TRBD1. The CDR3 has 16 residues. CDR1 and CDR2 from the germline V gene are SGHAT and FQNNGV. V lost 3 bases and J lost 4; bases outside the gene matches: 11. The CDR3 here is CASSFRPRGGGTEAFF. The CDR3 DNA follows: TGTGCCAGCAGCTTCCGACCCAGGGGGGGAGGCACTGAAGCTTTCTTT.

V usage is TRBV7-6 and J usage is TRBJ2-5, with a weak D call TRBD2 (5 bases). TRBJ2-7 explains the end of the DNA better; the J call may be wrong. Germline V lookup: CDR1 SGHVS, CDR2 FNYEAQ. CDR3 length: 14 residues. The CDR3 is CASAPSSLGDEQYF. CDR3 bases: TGTGCCAGCGCCCCCTCTAGCTTGGGCGACGAGCAGTACTTC.

This rearrangement joins TRBV11-2 to TRBJ1-1; 8 bases agree with TRBD1. J was trimmed by 4 bases and V by 6 bases; bases with no gene match: 10. Germline V gene lookup returns CDR1 SGHAT and CDR2 FQNNGV. The CDR3 consists of 15 residues. DNA of the CDR3: TGTGCCAGCAGAACCAACAGGGGGTATCCCACTGAAGCTTTCTTT. Translating gives CASRTNRGYPTEAFF.

This chain joins TRBV6-6 and TRBJ2-1, with D perhaps TRBD1 or TRBD2 (6 bases each). V gave up 5 bases and J gave up 2 bases, with 13 bases separating them. Germline V CDR1 and CDR2: MNHNY, SVGAGI (reference sequence). The CDR3 extends over 15 amino acids. The CDR3 DNA follows: TGTGCCAGCAGTCCTCGAGGGGGGCCCTACAATGAGCAGTTCTTC. Residues: CASSPRGGPYNEQFF.

CDR3: CASSATGGKNSPLHF. As DNA, the CDR3 is TGTGCCAGCAGCGCGACAGGTGGAAAGAATTCACCCCTCCACTTT. This chain links TRBV9 with TRBJ1-6; TRBD1 is a possible D gene (6 bases). V dropped 3 bases and J dropped 7 bases, with 14 bases sitting between them. Germline CDR1 and CDR2: SGDLS and YYNGEE. The CDR3 has 15 amino acids.

The chain carries TRBV25-1 and TRBJ2-2; TRBD1 aligns across 7 bases. With V trimmed by 9 bases and J by 7 bases, 5 bases remained unmatched. From germline, CDR1 is MGHDK and CDR2 SYGVNS. The CDR3 runs 12 residues. CDR3 DNA: TGTGCCAGTAAGCCAGGGGGCGGGGAGCTGTTTTTT. This codes for CASKPGGGELFF.